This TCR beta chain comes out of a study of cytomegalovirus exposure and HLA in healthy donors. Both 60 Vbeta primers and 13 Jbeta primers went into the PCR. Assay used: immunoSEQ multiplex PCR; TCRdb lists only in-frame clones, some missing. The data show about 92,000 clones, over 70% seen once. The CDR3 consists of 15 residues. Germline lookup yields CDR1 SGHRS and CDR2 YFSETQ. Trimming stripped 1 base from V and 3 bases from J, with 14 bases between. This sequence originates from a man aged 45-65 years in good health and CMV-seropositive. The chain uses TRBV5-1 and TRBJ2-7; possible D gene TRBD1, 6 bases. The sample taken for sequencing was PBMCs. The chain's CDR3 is CASSLSYGGGYEQYF. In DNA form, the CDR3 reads TGCGCCAGCAGCTTGTCTTATGGGGGCGGCTACGAGCAGTACTTC.